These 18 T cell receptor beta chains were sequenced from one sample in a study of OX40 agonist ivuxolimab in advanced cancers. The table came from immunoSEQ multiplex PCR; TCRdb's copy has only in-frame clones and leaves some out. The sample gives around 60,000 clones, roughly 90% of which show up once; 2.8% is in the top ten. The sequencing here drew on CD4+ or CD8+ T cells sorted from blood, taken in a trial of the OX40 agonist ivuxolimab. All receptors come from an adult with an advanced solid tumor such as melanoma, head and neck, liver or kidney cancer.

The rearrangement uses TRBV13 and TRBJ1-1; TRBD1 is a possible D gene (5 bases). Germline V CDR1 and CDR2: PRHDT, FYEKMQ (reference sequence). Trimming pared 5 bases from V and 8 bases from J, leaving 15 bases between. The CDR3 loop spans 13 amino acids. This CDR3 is CASSLRDRREAFF. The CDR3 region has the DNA TGTGCCAGCAGCCTCCGGGACCGAAGAGAAGCTTTCTTT.

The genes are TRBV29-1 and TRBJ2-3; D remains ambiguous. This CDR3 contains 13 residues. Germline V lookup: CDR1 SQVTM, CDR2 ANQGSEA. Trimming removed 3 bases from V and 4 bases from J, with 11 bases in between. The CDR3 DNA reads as TGCAGCGTTGATTTGACTGGGTCAGATACGCAGTATTTT. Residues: CSVDLTGSDTQYF.

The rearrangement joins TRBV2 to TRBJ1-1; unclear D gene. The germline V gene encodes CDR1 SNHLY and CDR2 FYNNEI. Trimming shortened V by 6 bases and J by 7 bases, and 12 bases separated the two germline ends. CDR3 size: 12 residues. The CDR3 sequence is CASRGLWDEAFF. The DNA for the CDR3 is TGTGCCAGCAGAGGACTTTGGGATGAAGCTTTCTTT.

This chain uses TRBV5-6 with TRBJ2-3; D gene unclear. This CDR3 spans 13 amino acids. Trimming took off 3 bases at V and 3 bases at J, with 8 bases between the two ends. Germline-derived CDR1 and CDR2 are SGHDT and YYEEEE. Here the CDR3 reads CASSSPGTDTQYF. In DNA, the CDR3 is TGTGCCAGCAGCTCCCCTGGGACAGATACGCAGTATTTT. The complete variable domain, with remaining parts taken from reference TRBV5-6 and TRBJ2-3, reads DAGVTQSPTHLIKTRGQQVTLRCSPKSGHDTVSWYQQALGQGPQFIFQYYEEEERQRGNFPDRFSGHQFPNYSSELNVNALLLGDSALYLCASSSPGTDTQYFGPGTRLTVL.

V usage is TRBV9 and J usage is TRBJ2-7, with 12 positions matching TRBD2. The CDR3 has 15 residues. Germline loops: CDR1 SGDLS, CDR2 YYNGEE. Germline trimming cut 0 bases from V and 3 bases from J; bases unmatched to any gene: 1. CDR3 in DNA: TGTGCCAGCAGCGTAGGGACTAGCGGGATCTACGAGCAGTACTTC. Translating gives CASSVGTSGIYEQYF.

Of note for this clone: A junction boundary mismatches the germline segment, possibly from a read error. This CDR3 is CAWSSWGNQPQHF. In DNA, the CDR3 is TGTGCCTGGAGTAGTTGGGGCAACCAGCCCCAGCATTTT. The gene calls are TRBV30 and TRBJ1-5; weak D call: TRBD1 (5 bases). Germline V lookup: CDR1 GTSNPN, CDR2 SVGIG (reference sequence). The CDR3 loop spans 13 amino acids.

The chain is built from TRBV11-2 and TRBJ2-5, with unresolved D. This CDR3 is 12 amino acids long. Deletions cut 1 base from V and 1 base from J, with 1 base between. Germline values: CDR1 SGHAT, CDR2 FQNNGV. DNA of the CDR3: TGTGCCAGCAGCTTAGCCCAAGAGACCCAGTACTTC. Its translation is CASSLAQETQYF.

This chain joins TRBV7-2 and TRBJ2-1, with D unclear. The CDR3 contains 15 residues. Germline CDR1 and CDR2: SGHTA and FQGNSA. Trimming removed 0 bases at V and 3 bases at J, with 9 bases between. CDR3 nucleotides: TGTGCCAGCAGCTTAGCGTCTGGCGTCTACAATGAGCAGTTCTTC. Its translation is CASSLASGVYNEQFF.

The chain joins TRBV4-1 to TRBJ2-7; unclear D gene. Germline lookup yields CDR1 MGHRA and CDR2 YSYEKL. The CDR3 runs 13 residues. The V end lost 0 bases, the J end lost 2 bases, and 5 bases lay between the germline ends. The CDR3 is CASSQEQTYEQYF. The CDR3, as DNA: TGCGCCAGCAGCCAAGAGCAGACCTACGAGCAGTACTTC.

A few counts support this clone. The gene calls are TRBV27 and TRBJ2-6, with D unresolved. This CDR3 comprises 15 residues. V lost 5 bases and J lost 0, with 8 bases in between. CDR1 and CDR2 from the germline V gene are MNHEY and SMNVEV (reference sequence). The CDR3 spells CASSRTYSGANVLTF. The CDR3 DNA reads TGTGCCAGCAGTAGGACCTACTCTGGGGCCAACGTCCTGACTTTC. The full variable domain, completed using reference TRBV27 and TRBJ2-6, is EAQVTQNPRYLITVTGKKLTVTCSQNMNHEYMSWYRQDPGLGLRQIYYSMNVEVTDKGDVPEGYKVSRKEKRNFPLILESPSPNQTSLYFCASSRTYSGANVLTFGAGSRLTVL.

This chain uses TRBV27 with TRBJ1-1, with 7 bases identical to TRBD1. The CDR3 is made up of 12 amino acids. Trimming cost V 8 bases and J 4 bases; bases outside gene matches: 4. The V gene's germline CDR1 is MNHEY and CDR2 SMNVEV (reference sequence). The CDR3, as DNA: TGTGCCAGCGGACAGGTAGCCACTGAAGCTTTCTTT. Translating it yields CASGQVATEAFF.

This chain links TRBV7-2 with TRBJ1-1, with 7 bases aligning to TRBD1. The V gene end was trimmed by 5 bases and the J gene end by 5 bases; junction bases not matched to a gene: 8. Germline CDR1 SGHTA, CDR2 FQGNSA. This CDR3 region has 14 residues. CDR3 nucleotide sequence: TGTGCCAGCAGCCCCCAGACAGGGTTGACTGAAGCTTTCTTT. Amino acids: CASSPQTGLTEAFF.

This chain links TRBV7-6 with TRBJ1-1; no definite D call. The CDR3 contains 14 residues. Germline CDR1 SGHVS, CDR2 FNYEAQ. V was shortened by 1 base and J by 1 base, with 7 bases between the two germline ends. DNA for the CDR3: TGTGCCAGCAGCTTAGATCCGCAGAACACTGAAGCTTTCTTT. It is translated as CASSLDPQNTEAFF. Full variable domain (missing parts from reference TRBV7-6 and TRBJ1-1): GAGVSQSPRYKVTKRGQDVALRCDPISGHVSLYWYRQALGQGPEFLTYFNYEAQQDKSGLPNDRFSAERPEGSISTLTIQRTEQRDSAMYRCASSLDPQNTEAFFGQGTRLTVV.

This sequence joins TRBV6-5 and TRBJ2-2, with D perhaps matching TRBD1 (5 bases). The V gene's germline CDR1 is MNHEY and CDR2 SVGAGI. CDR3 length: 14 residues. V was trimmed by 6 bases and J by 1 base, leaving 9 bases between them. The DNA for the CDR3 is TGTGCCAGCAGCCGACAGAGGAACACCGGGGAGCTGTTTTTT. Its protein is CASSRQRNTGELFF.

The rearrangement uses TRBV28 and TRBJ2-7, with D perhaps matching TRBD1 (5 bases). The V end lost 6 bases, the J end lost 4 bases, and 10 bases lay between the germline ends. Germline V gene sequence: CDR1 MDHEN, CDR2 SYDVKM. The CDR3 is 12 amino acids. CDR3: CASSPTDYEQYF. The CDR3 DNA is TGTGCCAGCAGCCCGACAGATTACGAGCAGTACTTC.

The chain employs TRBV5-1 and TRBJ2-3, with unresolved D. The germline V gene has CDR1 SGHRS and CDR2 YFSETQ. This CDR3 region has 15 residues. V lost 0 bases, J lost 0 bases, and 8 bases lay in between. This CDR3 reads CASSLGAPSTDTQYF. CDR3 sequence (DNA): TGCGCCAGCAGCTTGGGGGCCCCTAGCACAGATACGCAGTATTTT.

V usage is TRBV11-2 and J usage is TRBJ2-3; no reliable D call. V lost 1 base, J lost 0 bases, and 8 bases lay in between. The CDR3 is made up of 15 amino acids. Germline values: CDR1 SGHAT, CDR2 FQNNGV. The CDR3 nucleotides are TGTGCCAGCAGCTTAGTTTTGACTAGCACAGATACGCAGTATTTT. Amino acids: CASSLVLTSTDTQYF.

Here the CDR3 DNA reads TGTGCCAGCAGTGAAACTGGACAGGGCCAAGAGACCCAGTACTTC. Its protein is CASSETGQGQETQYF. V usage is TRBV6-1 and J usage is TRBJ2-5; 8 nucleotides align to TRBD1. Germline trimming cut 2 bases from V and 1 base from J; bases unmatched to any gene: 3. Germline V gene data show CDR1 as MNHNS and CDR2 as SASEGT. This CDR3 comprises 15 residues.